Listed below are T cell receptor beta chains from one sample, sequenced in a study of cytomegalovirus exposure and HLA in healthy donors. The assay was immunoSEQ multiplex PCR, and TCRdb's table has in-frame clones only and misses some. With 90,000 to 120,000 clones in the sample, the ten largest clones hold around 0.59%. Material: PBMCs. The receptors derive from a man aged 45-65 years in good health and CMV-seronegative. CDR3s include the opening cysteine and the closing phenylalanine or tryptophan.

>TRBV5-4|TRBJ1-1
CASSLDWNTEAFF
>TRBV4-3|TRBJ1-2
CASSQAGAAYGYTF
>TRBV4-3|NA
CASSQPGQPAYEQYF
>TRBV11-3|TRBJ2-3
CASSPGQHTDTQYF
>TRBV7-2|TRBJ2-7
CASSLEPGQEFKQYF
>TRBV30|TRBJ1-5
CAWSVSGGDQPQHF
>TRBV18|TRBJ1-4
CASSPDRESEKLFF
>TRBV7-9|TRBJ2-7
CASSLTGQGEQYF
>TRBV6-6|TRBJ1-6
CASRGEGGSPLHF
>TRBV2|TRBJ2-7
CASSDLAGVGEQYF
>TRBV5-1|TRBJ1-6
CASSLRGKDNSPLHF